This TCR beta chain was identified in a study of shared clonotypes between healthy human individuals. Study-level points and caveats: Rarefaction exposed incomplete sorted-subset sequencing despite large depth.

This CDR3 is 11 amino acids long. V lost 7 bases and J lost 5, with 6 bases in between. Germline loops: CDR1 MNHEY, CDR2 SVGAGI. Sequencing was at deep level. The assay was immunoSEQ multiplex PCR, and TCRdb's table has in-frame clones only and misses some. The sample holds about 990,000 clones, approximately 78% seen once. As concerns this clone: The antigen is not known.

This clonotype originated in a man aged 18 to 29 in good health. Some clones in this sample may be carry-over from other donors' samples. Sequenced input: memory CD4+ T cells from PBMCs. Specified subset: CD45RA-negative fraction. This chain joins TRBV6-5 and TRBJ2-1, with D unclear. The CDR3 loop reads CASITNNEQFF. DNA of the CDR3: TGTGCCAGCATAACCAACAATGAGCAGTTCTTC.